The 20 T cell receptor beta chains below were found in one sample sequenced in a study of identical twins. TCRdb re-called the 5' RACE reads with MiXCR, one entry per CDR3 protein. In the table there are about 530,000 distinct CDR3 sequences, 20% to 25% of which are singletons. Another study also made use of these data, one on yellow fever vaccine responses in identical twins.

Sequencing was carried out using CD4+ T cells sorted from blood. These receptors were taken from a young woman in good health.

The chain combines TRBV6-5 with TRBJ2-2; either TRBD1 or TRBD2 may fit D (6 bases each). Germline CDR1 MNHEY, CDR2 SVGAGI. This CDR3 is built from 17 residues. Trimming stripped 0 bases from V and 3 bases from J, with 14 bases between. CDR3 amino acids: CASSYSNWGAYTGELFF. Here the CDR3 DNA reads TGTGCCAGCAGTTACTCGAACTGGGGGGCATACACCGGGGAGCTGTTTTTT.

This clonotype has only a few counts. The chain has TRBV28 and TRBJ1-5; D might be TRBD1 (5 bases). Trimming pared 7 bases from V and 0 bases from J, leaving 13 bases between. The CDR3 runs to 15 residues. The germline CDR1 and CDR2 sequences are MDHEN and SYDVKM. The CDR3 sequence is CASTTTDSSNQPQHF. The CDR3 coding sequence is TGTGCCAGCACCACTACCGACAGTAGCAATCAGCCCCAGCATTTT. Complete variable domain (other parts from reference TRBV28 and TRBJ1-5): DVKVTQSSRYLVKRTGEKVFLECVQDMDHENMFWYRQDPGLGLRLIYFSYDVKMKEKGDIPEGYSVSREKKERFSLILESASTNQTSMYLCASTTTDSSNQPQHFGDGTRLSIL.

This clonotype was detected many times. The chain employs TRBV12-3 or TRBV12-4 and TRBJ2-1, with D hard to call. The CDR3 loop spans 12 amino acids. The V and J ends lost 0 bases and 8 bases respectively, with 5 bases between them. CDR3 in amino acids: CASSLAQYEQFF. The CDR3 nucleotides read TGTGCCAGCAGTTTAGCGCAGTATGAGCAGTTCTTC.

This chain connects TRBV5-8 to TRBJ2-4, with 7 bases aligning to TRBD2. After removal of 0 bases from V and 10 bases from J, the junction contained 4 bases not matched to a gene. The germline CDR1 and CDR2 sequences are SGHTS and YDEGEE. This CDR3 is built from 13 residues. CDR3 sequence reads: CASSLVAGVIQYF. CDR3 nucleotides: TGTGCCAGCAGCTTGGTGGCGGGGGTGATTCAGTACTTC.

There are a few counts of this clonotype. The chain combines TRBV20-1 with TRBJ2-3, with 8 bases identical to TRBD2. Looked up from germline, CDR1 is DFQATT and CDR2 is SNEGSKA (reference sequence). The CDR3 runs 15 residues. Losses at the gene ends were 3 bases for V and 6 bases for J; bases not matched to a gene: 11. The CDR3 protein is CSASTAGDQRDTQYF. CDR3 in DNA: TGCAGTGCTAGTACAGCGGGGGACCAGCGGGATACGCAGTATTTT.

This clonotype was recorded at least ten times. This chain joins TRBV12-3 or TRBV12-4 and TRBJ1-6; 8 nucleotides line up with TRBD1. The CDR3 is 14 amino acids. V dropped 6 bases and J dropped 9; count of bases not matched to a gene: 7. The CDR3: CASRRQGWASPLHF. CDR3 coding DNA: TGTGCCAGCAGAAGACAGGGGTGGGCTTCACCCCTCCACTTT.

This clonotype turned up a few times. The chain joins TRBV4-1 to TRBJ1-2; D might be TRBD1 (5 bases). The CDR3 contains 15 residues. V lost 4 bases and J 2 bases, leaving 14 bases between the germline ends. CDR1 is MGHRA and CDR2 is YSYEKL in the germline V gene. CDR3 nucleotides: TGCGCCAGCAGCCGGGGGACCGTCGGGAACTATGGCTACACCTTC. It encodes CASSRGTVGNYGYTF.

The V call is TRBV12-3 or TRBV12-4, the J call TRBJ2-5; D not certain. V lost 6 bases and J 5 bases, leaving 13 bases between the germline ends. The length of the CDR3 is 13 residues. CDR3 region: CASRRAKRETQYF. CDR3 in DNA: TGTGCCAGCAGGCGCGCTAAGAGGGAGACCCAGTACTTC.

The chain combines TRBV5-1 with TRBJ2-5; 10 bases are shared with TRBD2. Germline lookup yields CDR1 SGHRS and CDR2 YFSETQ. Unmatched junction bases numbered 4, after V lost 0 bases and J lost 2 bases. The CDR3 consists of 16 residues. CDR3: CASSLAGTSVQETQYF. The DNA of the CDR3 is TGCGCCAGCAGCTTGGCCGGGACTAGCGTTCAAGAGACCCAGTACTTC.

This clonotype was counted between two and nine times. This chain uses TRBV2 with TRBJ2-3, with D possibly called TRBD1 or TRBD2 (5 bases each). From germline, CDR1 is SNHLY and CDR2 FYNNEI. Trimming pared 8 bases from V and 6 bases from J, leaving 12 bases between. CDR3 length: 12 residues. DNA for the CDR3: TGTGCCAGCCCCGGGACGGTGGATACGCAGTATTTT. Translation: CASPGTVDTQYF.

The chain joins TRBV28 to TRBJ2-7; possible D gene TRBD1, 6 bases. The CDR3 consists of 14 residues. V was trimmed by 4 bases and J by 2 bases, leaving 12 bases between them. Germline values: CDR1 MDHEN, CDR2 SYDVKM. The CDR3 coding sequence is TGTGCCAGCAGTTCCCCAGGACAGACCTACGAGCAGTACGTC. Translating gives CASSSPGQTYEQYV.

The chain uses TRBV20-1 and TRBJ2-5; maybe TRBD2 (6 bases). In germline, CDR1 is DFQATT, CDR2 SNEGSKA (reference sequence). V lost 4 bases and J 0 bases, leaving 15 bases between the germline ends. The CDR3 sequence is 15 residues long. The CDR3 nucleotides read TGCAGTGCTAAGGGTTTCAAGCGGGACCAAGAGACCCAGTACTTC. Its translation is CSAKGFKRDQETQYF.

The V gene is TRBV6-2 or TRBV6-3, the J gene TRBJ2-5, with D uncertain. The germline V gene has CDR1 MNHEY and CDR2 SVGEGT. The CDR3 covers 13 residues. V lost 5 bases to trimming and J lost 2 bases, with 9 bases between them. CDR3: CASSGRNQETQYF. The CDR3 bases are TGTGCCAGCAGTGGACGAAATCAAGAGACCCAGTACTTC.

This sequence joins TRBV6-2 or TRBV6-3 and TRBJ2-7, with D tentatively TRBD1 (6 bases). V was cut by 6 bases and J by 6 bases, with 12 bases left in between. The CDR3 consists of 12 residues. Per germline, CDR1 MNHEY and CDR2 SVGEGT. The CDR3 sequence is CASRQGFGEQYF. CDR3 in DNA: TGTGCCAGCAGACAGGGCTTCGGCGAGCAGTACTTC.

The V call is TRBV18, the J call TRBJ1-1; TRBD1 agrees at 7 bases. CDR1 and CDR2 (germline): KGHSH, LQKENI. Losses at the gene ends were 4 bases for V and 1 base for J; bases not matched to a gene: 6. The CDR3 is made up of 15 amino acids. The CDR3 nucleotides read TGTGCCAGCTCACGCTTGGGACAGTGGAACACTGAAGCTTTCTTT. This translates into CASSRLGQWNTEAFF.

This clonotype turned up a few times. CDR3 region: CASRDRAGATDTQYF. In DNA, the CDR3 is TGTGCCAGCAGAGACCGAGCGGGGGCAACAGATACGCAGTATTTT. This chain uses TRBV18 with TRBJ2-3; TRBD2 matches at 8 bases. Trimming took 8 bases from V and 3 from J; bases not matched to a gene: 10. Per germline, CDR1 KGHSH and CDR2 LQKENI. The CDR3 spans 15 residues.

The rearrangement uses TRBV18 and TRBJ2-1, with 7 bases aligning to TRBD2. Germline CDR1 reads KGHSH; CDR2 reads LQKENI. V lost 5 bases to trimming and J lost 7 bases; unmatched junction nucleotides: 14. The CDR3 consists of 16 residues. CDR3 DNA: TGTGCCAGCTCATTTACTCGCGCCACCGGGGGGAATGAGCAGTTCTTC. As protein: CASSFTRATGGNEQFF.

The V call is TRBV11-3, the J call TRBJ1-6; 9 nucleotides match TRBD1. CDR1 and CDR2 (germline): SGHNT, YENEEA. CDR3 length: 13 residues. V shed 10 bases and J 7 bases; nucleotides not matched to a gene: 5. CDR3 nucleotide sequence: TGTGCCACCTCGGGACAGGGCAATTCACCCCTCCACTTT. Translation: CATSGQGNSPLHF.

This clonotype showed up just once. CDR3 sequence reads: CASCPGLAGGLAYNEQFF. CDR3 sequence (DNA): TGTGCCAGCTGCCCGGGACTAGCGGGAGGGCTCGCCTACAATGAGCAGTTCTTC. The rearrangement uses TRBV13 and TRBJ2-1, with 16 bases fitting TRBD2. Germline V gene sequence: CDR1 PRHDT, CDR2 FYEKMQ (reference sequence). The trim removed 8 bases at V and 2 bases at J, leaving 9 bases unmatched. The CDR3 spans 18 residues. The whole variable domain, filled in from reference TRBV13 and TRBJ2-1, reads AAGVIQSPRHLIKEKRETATLKCYPIPRHDTVYWYQQGPGQDPQFLISFYEKMQSDKGSIPDRFSAQQFSDYHSELNMSSLELGDSALYFCASCPGLAGGLAYNEQFFGPGTRLTVL.

The DNA for the CDR3 is TGTGCCAGCAGCACCGGACAGGTGCCTAACTACGAGCAGTACTTC. This translates into CASSTGQVPNYEQYF. The gene calls are TRBV5-5 and TRBJ2-7; 7 bases are a match to TRBD1. CDR3 size: 15 residues. V lost 4 bases to trimming and J lost 3 bases; unmatched junction nucleotides: 10. The germline V gene encodes CDR1 SGHKS and CDR2 YYEKEE (reference sequence).